Shown below are 10 T cell receptor beta chains from a single sample sequenced in a study of T cell responses to AZD1222 COVID-19 vaccine. Profiling relied on immunoSEQ multiplex PCR, and the TCRdb table lists in-frame clones only, not all of them. The data hold 90,000 to 150,000 clones, with 70% to 90% observed a single time. This material consisted of peripheral blood, taken 28 days after the second AZD1222 dose. All receptors come from an adult who received the AZD1222 COVID-19 vaccine.

The V gene is TRBV11-1, the J gene TRBJ2-7; maybe TRBD2 (5 bases). This CDR3 has 14 amino acids. The V end was cut by 4 bases, the J end by 3 bases, with 13 bases between. The V gene's germline CDR1 is SGHAT and CDR2 FQDESV (reference sequence). CDR3: CASSSERESYEQYF. The CDR3 region has the DNA TGTGCCAGCAGCTCTGAACGGGAAAGCTACGAGCAGTACTTC.

The chain combines TRBV2 with TRBJ2-1; TRBD1 matches at 8 bases. Germline CDR1 reads SNHLY; CDR2 reads FYNNEI. The CDR3 is 13 residues long. J gave up 5 bases and V 4 bases, and 1 base lay outside the gene matches. The DNA for the CDR3 is TGTGCCAGCAGTGGGACAGGGCACAATGAGCAGTTCTTC. Translation gives CASSGTGHNEQFF.

The V call is TRBV24-1, the J call TRBJ2-3; TRBD2 matches at 9 bases. The CDR3 sequence is 17 residues long. J gave up 2 bases and V 1 base, and 6 bases lay outside the gene matches. Germline V lookup: CDR1 KGHDR, CDR2 SFDVKD. CDR3 residues: CATSDLGLAGDTDTQYF. The CDR3 DNA reads as TGTGCCACCAGTGATTTAGGGTTAGCGGGGGACACAGATACGCAGTATTTT.

The chain uses TRBV2 and TRBJ1-1; D not certain. Germline CDR1 and CDR2: SNHLY and FYNNEI. This CDR3 is built from 14 residues. V gave up 2 bases and J gave up 1 base, with 8 bases separating them. CDR3 sequence (DNA): TGTGCCAGCAGTGAATTTAGTGAGAACACTGAAGCTTTCTTT. Translating gives CASSEFSENTEAFF.

The rearrangement joins TRBV19 to TRBJ2-3; TRBD2 is a possible D gene (5 bases). CDR3 size: 15 residues. The germline V gene encodes CDR1 LNHDA and CDR2 SQIVND (reference sequence). V lost 3 bases and J 4 bases, leaving 14 bases between the germline ends. CDR3 residues: CASSMRTSRADTQYF. DNA for the CDR3: TGTGCCAGTAGTATGAGGACTTCTAGGGCAGATACGCAGTATTTT.

This chain links TRBV2 with TRBJ1-5; D ambiguous. V was cut by 0 bases and J by 5 bases, with 2 bases left in between. The CDR3 runs to 12 residues. Germline V gene sequence: CDR1 SNHLY, CDR2 FYNNEI. The CDR3 region is CASSEAYQPQHF. In DNA form, the CDR3 reads TGTGCCAGCAGTGAAGCTTATCAGCCCCAGCATTTT.

This chain links TRBV5-4 with TRBJ2-7, with a possible D match to TRBD1 (6 bases). Germline lookup yields CDR1 SGHNT and CDR2 YYREEE (reference sequence). V gave up 0 bases and J gave up 1 base, with 8 bases separating them. This CDR3 spans 14 amino acids. CDR3 residues: CASSLGTVSYEQYF. CDR3 nucleotides: TGTGCCAGCAGCTTGGGGACAGTTTCCTACGAGCAGTACTTC.

The V and J genes are TRBV5-8 and TRBJ2-7; 7 nucleotides line up with TRBD1. Germline CDR1 and CDR2: SGHTS and YDEGEE. V shed 7 bases, J shed 0 bases, and the junction held 7 bases outside the gene matches. The CDR3 runs to 14 residues. The CDR3 reads CASCDRVSSYEQYF. CDR3 DNA: TGTGCCAGCTGCGACAGGGTTAGCTCCTACGAGCAGTACTTC.

J is TRBJ2-7 and V is TRBV19; 11 bases fit TRBD1. J gave up 1 base and V 5 bases, and 7 bases lay outside the gene matches. Germline V gene data show CDR1 as LNHDA and CDR2 as SQIVND (reference sequence). This CDR3 has 16 amino acids. The DNA for the CDR3 is TGTGCCAGTAGTTCCTTGGGACAGGGGGGGTCCTACGAGCAGTACTTC. This gives the protein CASSSLGQGGSYEQYF.

V gene TRBV20-1 combines with J gene TRBJ2-4; D remains ambiguous. Germline values: CDR1 DFQATT, CDR2 SNEGSKA (reference sequence). The CDR3 length is 14 residues. Trimming removed 3 bases from V and 0 bases from J, with 9 bases in between. The CDR3 DNA reads TGCAGTGCTAGTGGGCAGCTAGCCAAAAACATTCAGTACTTC. Translation gives CSASGQLAKNIQYF.